A single sample is the source of the 30 T cell receptor beta chains below, sequenced in a study of immune heterogeneity within non-small cell lung tumors. Template material for each sample was around 630 ng of bulk tumor genomic DNA. From each primary tumor, several far-apart biopsies were obtained during surgery. Curative surgery was undertaken by patients, who had untreated, newly diagnosed non-small cell lung cancer. Multiplex PCR amplified TCR beta CDR3 with 32 V and 13 J primers. Each CDR3 protein is one row after TCRdb ran MiXCR on the multiplex PCR reads. The sample records some 1,900 distinct CDR3 sequences, about 35% being singletons. The source material was lung tumor tissue. These receptors originate from a man aged 70 or older with non-small cell lung cancer.

This rearrangement joins TRBV20-1 to TRBJ2-1; no firm D call. Germline-derived CDR1 and CDR2 are DFQATT and SNEGSKA (reference sequence). Trimming stripped 2 bases from V and 8 bases from J, with 7 bases between. This CDR3 region has 11 residues. The CDR3 DNA reads as TGCAGTGCTAGAACAACCTATGAGCAGTTCTTC. Translated: CSARTTYEQFF.

V and J are TRBV5-6 and TRBJ1-4; 7 bases match TRBD1. The CDR3 spans 15 residues. CDR1 and CDR2 (germline): SGHDT, YYEEEE. With 4 bases clipped from V and 8 bases from J, the junction kept 11 bases outside the gene matches. The CDR3 here is CASSPTGTSTEKLFF. The CDR3 bases are TGTGCCAGCAGCCCGACAGGGACCTCTACGGAAAAACTGTTTTTT.

This clonotype appeared a few times. This chain connects TRBV11-3 to TRBJ2-5; 13 bases align to TRBD2. V gave up 5 bases and J gave up 5 bases; unmatched junction bases: 5. The CDR3 sequence is 15 residues long. Germline loops: CDR1 SGHNT, CDR2 YENEEA. DNA for the CDR3: TGTGCCAGCAGCATCACTAGCGGGAGGGGTGAGACCCAGTACTTC. Residues: CASSITSGRGETQYF.

This clonotype has only a few counts. V usage is TRBV2 and J usage is TRBJ1-4; 8 bases line up with TRBD1. V was clipped by 7 bases and J by 4 bases; unmatched bases: 5. Germline V gene data show CDR1 as SNHLY and CDR2 as FYNNEI. The CDR3 has 14 residues. The CDR3 is CASMQGAGNEKLFF. In nucleotides, the CDR3 is TGTGCCAGCATGCAGGGGGCGGGTAATGAAAAACTGTTTTTT.

This clonotype rates as medium-sized. The CDR3 sequence: CASSSEGAYGYTF. The CDR3 coding sequence is TGCGCCAGCAGCTCAGAGGGGGCCTATGGCTACACCTTC. The rearrangement joins TRBV5-1 to TRBJ1-2, with TRBD1 matching 7 bases. This CDR3 spans 13 amino acids. CDR1 and CDR2 (germline): SGHRS, YFSETQ. V shed 3 bases, J shed 4 bases, and the junction held 3 bases outside the gene matches.

The table lists this clonotype with a few counts. J is TRBJ1-1 and V is TRBV11-2, with no clear D. The CDR3 contains 14 residues. Trimming left V 0 bases short and J 8 bases short, with 13 bases between. CDR1 SGHAT and CDR2 FQNNGV come from the germline V gene. CDR3 sequence reads: CASSLEAVVGEAFF. The CDR3 DNA reads TGTGCCAGCAGCTTAGAAGCTGTTGTGGGGGAAGCTTTCTTT.

Turning to this clonotype: A much larger clone is a single base away; this may be a read error. The rearrangement joins TRBV5-1 to TRBJ2-7, with D unresolved. The germline CDR1 and CDR2 sequences are SGHRS and YFSETQ. The CDR3 has 13 amino acids. Trimming stripped 1 base from V and 3 bases from J, with 8 bases between. CDR3 in DNA: TGCGCCAGCAGCTTGAACATAAGCTACGAGCAGTACTTC. Residues: CASSLNISYEQYF.

Of note for this clonotype: A read error may account for a junction end that differs from germline. CDR3 sequence (DNA): TGTGTCAGCAGCCCAGGGACAGGGGGACACCGCTACGAGCAGTACTTC. Translation gives CVSSPGTGGHRYEQYF. J is TRBJ2-7 and V is TRBV5-6, with 11 bases that match TRBD1. CDR1 and CDR2 from the germline V gene are SGHDT and YYEEEE. The CDR3 length is 16 residues.

The rearrangement uses TRBV10-1 and TRBJ2-1; D gene unclear. Per germline, CDR1 WNHNN and CDR2 SYGVQD (reference sequence). This CDR3 is built from 11 residues. V was cut by 4 bases and J by 7 bases, with 5 bases left in between. CDR3 in amino acids: CASSVANEQFF. CDR3 DNA: TGCGCCAGCAGTGTAGCAAATGAGCAGTTCTTC.

This clonotype was observed a handful of times. The chain employs TRBV5-6 and TRBJ1-6; D unresolved. V was trimmed by 2 bases and J by 8 bases, leaving 5 bases between them. Germline CDR1 SGHDT, CDR2 YYEEEE. The CDR3 loop spans 12 amino acids. In DNA, the CDR3 is TGTGCCAGCAGCTTTAGGCATTCACCCCTCCACTTT. Amino acid sequence: CASSFRHSPLHF. The variable domain in full, completed from reference TRBV5-6 and TRBJ1-6, reads DAGVTQSPTHLIKTRGQQVTLRCSPKSGHDTVSWYQQALGQGPQFIFQYYEEEERQRGNFPDRFSGHQFPNYSSELNVNALLLGDSALYLCASSFRHSPLHFGNGTRLTVT.

The J gene is TRBJ1-1, the V gene TRBV5-8; tentatively, D is TRBD1 (6 bases). The CDR3 totals 15 residues. The V gene lost 5 bases and the J gene lost 4 bases, with 18 bases spanning the gap. Germline V gene lookup returns CDR1 SGHTS and CDR2 YDEGEE. The CDR3 nucleotides read TGTGCCAGCAGGGTGACAGGATTTAGAGGCACTGAAGCTTTCTTT. Its translation: CASRVTGFRGTEAFF. The full variable domain, with the rest looked up from reference TRBV5-8 and TRBJ1-1, is EAGVTQSPTHLIKTRGQQATLRCSPISGHTSVYWYQQALGLGLQFLLWYDEGEERNRGNFPPRFSGRQFPNYSSELNVNALELEDSALYLCASRVTGFRGTEAFFGQGTRLTVV.

Relative to its sample, this clonotype is medium-sized (0.01 to 0.1%). The chain joins TRBV20-1 to TRBJ2-1, with a weak D call TRBD2 (6 bases). The germline gives CDR1 DFQATT, CDR2 SNEGSKA (reference sequence). This CDR3 comprises 14 residues. Deletions cut 8 bases from V and 0 bases from J, with 14 bases between. CDR3 in DNA: TGCAGTTCCCTAGCGATTAGCTCCTACAATGAGCAGTTCTTC. The encoded protein is CSSLAISSYNEQFF.

This clonotype appeared a single time. The chain uses TRBV5-6 and TRBJ2-4, with D unresolved. The CDR3 has 15 amino acids. V was trimmed by 1 base and J by 0 bases, leaving 8 bases between them. Germline lookup yields CDR1 SGHDT and CDR2 YYEEEE. Here the CDR3 reads CASSLTYTAKNIQYF. CDR3 sequence (DNA): TGTGCCAGCAGCTTGACGTACACAGCCAAAAACATTCAGTACTTC.

The chain couples TRBV3-1 to TRBJ2-1, with 14 bases that match TRBD2. Unmatched junction bases numbered 7, after V lost 0 bases and J lost 0 bases. Per germline, CDR1 LGHDT and CDR2 YNNKEL (reference sequence). This CDR3 spans 20 amino acids. CDR3 amino acids: CASSQELGLAGAFSYNEQFF. CDR3 DNA: TGTGCCAGCAGCCAAGAGTTGGGACTAGCGGGGGCCTTCTCCTACAATGAGCAGTTCTTC.

The genes are TRBV10-3 and TRBJ1-5; D might be TRBD1 (5 bases). The CDR3 has 13 residues. From germline, CDR1 is ENHRY and CDR2 SYGVKD. Trimming pared 8 bases from V and 5 bases from J, leaving 13 bases between. The CDR3 is CAIGWTWDQPQHF. The CDR3 nucleotides read TGTGCCATCGGTTGGACATGGGATCAGCCCCAGCATTTT.

This clonotype showed up just a few times. The V gene is TRBV30, the J gene TRBJ1-2; a possible D gene is TRBD1 (6 bases). With 1 base removed from V and 4 bases from J, the gap between germline ends came to 10 bases. Germline V gives CDR1 GTSNPN, CDR2 SVGIG (reference sequence). The CDR3 is 13 residues long. DNA for the CDR3: TGTGCCTGGAGTGGGCAGGGGTTCTATGGCTACACCTTC. The encoded protein is CAWSGQGFYGYTF.

The V gene is TRBV7-2, the J gene TRBJ2-3, with 9 bases identical to TRBD2. Germline CDR1 is SGHTA and CDR2 is FQGNSA. The V gene end was trimmed by 3 bases and the J gene end by 2 bases; junction bases not matched to a gene: 6. The CDR3 totals 16 residues. CDR3 bases: TGTGCCAGCAGCTTGAGTAGCGGGAGCCCCACAGATACGCAGTATTTT. Protein: CASSLSSGSPTDTQYF.

For this clonotype: A much larger clone differs by one base, so this may be a read error. V and J are TRBV27 and TRBJ2-2, with D maybe TRBD2 (6 bases). The CDR3 consists of 14 residues. CDR1 MNHEY and CDR2 SMNVEV come from the germline V gene (reference sequence). The CDR3 here is CANSLGGNTGELFF. CDR3 nucleotides: TGTGCCAACAGTTTGGGAGGAAACACCGGGGAGCTGTTTTTT.

Judged by abundance, this clonotype is large. The V call is TRBV20-1, the J call TRBJ2-7; D may match TRBD1 or TRBD2 (6 bases each). Trimming removed 3 bases at V and 5 bases at J, with 17 bases between. Germline V CDR1 and CDR2: DFQATT, SNEGSKA (reference sequence). The CDR3 contains 14 residues. The CDR3 region has the DNA TGCAGTGCTAGGAGGACAGACCGGGGGAACGAGCAGTACTTC. It yields the protein CSARRTDRGNEQYF.

This clonotype showed up just a few times. V usage is TRBV7-6 and J usage is TRBJ2-1; TRBD2 matches at 14 bases. Germline-derived CDR1 and CDR2 are SGHVS and FNYEAQ. The CDR3 loop spans 15 amino acids. V lost 5 bases, J lost 6 bases, and 3 bases stayed unmatched. DNA of the CDR3: TGTGCCAGCAGCCGGACTAGCGGGGGGTCCAATGAGCAGTTCTTC. Its translation: CASSRTSGGSNEQFF.

V and J are TRBV28 and TRBJ1-2, with D perhaps matching TRBD1 (6 bases). CDR1 is MDHEN, CDR2 SYDVKM, per germline. There are 16 residues in the CDR3. Between the trimmed V and J ends, which lost 3 bases and 7 bases, there was a span of 21 bases. The CDR3 DNA sequence: TGTGCCAGCAGTTTCTCGGGAGTTGCGGACAGCGGTGGCTACACCTTC. It is translated as CASSFSGVADSGGYTF.

The chain recombines TRBV20-1 with TRBJ1-2; D not certain. The CDR3 is 14 amino acids. Trimming pared 1 base from V and 4 bases from J, leaving 13 bases between. The germline V gene encodes CDR1 DFQATT and CDR2 SNEGSKA (reference sequence). The CDR3 nucleotides read TGCAGTGCTAGAGTGGATGGTTTACCCTATGGCTACACCTTC. Its protein product is CSARVDGLPYGYTF.

This clonotype was detected a few times. The genes are TRBV6-1 and TRBJ1-6; D perhaps matches TRBD1 (5 bases). The CDR3 is made up of 13 amino acids. The germline V gene encodes CDR1 MNHNS and CDR2 SASEGT. The V end lost 7 bases, the J end lost 5 bases, and 9 bases lay between the germline ends. The DNA for the CDR3 is TGTGCCAGCAAGATGGGGGATAATTCACCCCTCCACTTT. Residues: CASKMGDNSPLHF.

The V gene is TRBV20-1, the J gene TRBJ2-7; 9 bases line up with TRBD2. Germline CDR1 is DFQATT and CDR2 is SNEGSKA (reference sequence). The CDR3 runs 16 residues. Trimming removed 0 bases from V and 5 bases from J; junction bases left unmatched: 11. The DNA for the CDR3 is TGCAGTGCTAGAGACTTTAGCGGGAGTAAAGGGAACGAGCAGTACTTC. Protein product: CSARDFSGSKGNEQYF.

This clonotype is medium-sized (0.01 to 0.1%) within its sample. V and J are TRBV7-9 and TRBJ1-1, with 10 nucleotides matching TRBD1. The CDR3 contains 15 residues. The trim removed 8 bases at V and 6 bases at J, leaving 12 bases unmatched. Germline CDR1 and CDR2: SEHNR and FQNEAQ (reference sequence). The CDR3 is CASGTLTGGRSEAFF. The CDR3 DNA reads as TGTGCCAGCGGGACTTTGACAGGGGGCCGCTCTGAAGCTTTCTTT.

Written as DNA, the CDR3 is TGTGCCAGCAGTCGACAGGGAGGCTGTGGCTACACCTTC. Translation gives CASSRQGGCGYTF. The chain carries TRBV6-1 and TRBJ1-2, with 7 bases lining up with TRBD1. Germline CDR1 reads MNHNS; CDR2 reads SASEGT. This CDR3 has 13 amino acids. V lost 5 bases and J lost 7; bases outside the gene matches: 7.

This rearrangement joins TRBV9 to TRBJ1-1, with D possibly TRBD1 on 5 matching bases. CDR3 length: 14 amino acids. Trimming shortened V by 2 bases and J by 3 bases, and 11 bases separated the two germline ends. Germline values: CDR1 SGDLS, CDR2 YYNGEE. As DNA, the CDR3 is TGTGCCAGCAGCGTGGGGCAGGGCGACACTGAAGCTTTCTTT. Protein sequence: CASSVGQGDTEAFF.

The rearrangement joins TRBV20-1 to TRBJ2-7; a weak D match, TRBD1 (5 bases). V was cut by 1 base and J by 3 bases, with 10 bases left in between. This CDR3 has 13 residues. CDR1 is DFQATT, CDR2 SNEGSKA, per germline (reference sequence). Here the CDR3 reads CSARGRAGYEQYF. The CDR3 nucleotides read TGCAGTGCTAGAGGCAGGGCCGGCTACGAGCAGTACTTC.

A note on this clonotype: The germline gene is not matched at one end of the junction; a read error may be the cause. The J gene is TRBJ2-2, the V gene TRBV3-1, with D perhaps matching TRBD2 (6 bases). There are 14 residues in the CDR3. In germline, CDR1 is LGHDT, CDR2 YNNKEL (reference sequence). The CDR3: CASTERVRAGGLFF. Here the CDR3 DNA reads TGTGCCAGCACCGAAAGGGTTAGGGCCGGGGGGCTGTTTTTT.

By sample share, this clonotype is medium-sized. The chain couples TRBV6-1 to TRBJ1-5, with a weak D call TRBD1 (5 bases). Per germline, CDR1 MNHNS and CDR2 SASEGT. Trimming cost V 8 bases and J 0 bases, with 8 bases left between them. The CDR3 is 13 residues long. The CDR3 loop reads CASGGTSNQPQHF. The DNA of the CDR3 is TGTGCCAGCGGGGGGACTAGCAATCAGCCCCAGCATTTT.